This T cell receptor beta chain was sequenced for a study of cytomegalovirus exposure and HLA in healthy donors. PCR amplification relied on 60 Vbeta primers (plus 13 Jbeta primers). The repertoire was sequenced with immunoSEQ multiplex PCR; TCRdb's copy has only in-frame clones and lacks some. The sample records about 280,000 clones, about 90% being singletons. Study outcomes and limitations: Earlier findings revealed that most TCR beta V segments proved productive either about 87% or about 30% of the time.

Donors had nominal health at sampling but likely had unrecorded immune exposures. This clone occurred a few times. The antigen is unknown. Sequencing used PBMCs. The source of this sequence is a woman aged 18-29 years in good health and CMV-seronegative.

DNA of the CDR3: TGTGCCAGCAGCCTAGGCGGTAAGAACACTGAAGCTTTCTTT. It specifies CASSLGGKNTEAFF. V is TRBV28 and J is TRBJ1-1, with D unclear. V gave up 6 bases and J gave up 1 base, with 12 bases separating them. The CDR3 totals 14 residues. Germline V gene lookup returns CDR1 MDHEN and CDR2 SYDVKM.